The text below deals with one T cell receptor (beta chain). This clonotype was detected many times. Its antigen remains unidentified. Nothing much larger sits one base from this clone, and base qualities are not available. CDR1 and CDR2, per the germline V gene, are SGHDT and YYEEEE. Trimming removed 4 bases from V and 2 bases from J, leaving 15 bases between the germline ends. The CDR3, cysteine through phenylalanine, is 15 amino acids long. Only the CDR3 part of the read is kept: 45 bases, read in frame from the first base. TCR cDNA was synthesized by 5'RACE template switching, which introduced a universal primer site and unique molecular identifiers. Priming for cDNA synthesis came from both the TCR alpha and TCR beta constant segments. Library amplification used two PCR steps, and the second PCR step added sample barcodes and sequencing adapters. Sequencing of the libraries was done on either Illumina HiSeq 2500 (2x100 bp) or NovaSeq (2x150 bp). Turning to the authors' computational methods: Reads were demultiplexed and collapsed into UMI consensus sequences with MIGEC, and V(D)J alignment was performed with MiXCR. Clonotypes responding to the vaccine were identified with edgeR on replicate PBMC samples, with the criteria of FDR below 0.01 and a log2 fold change above 5 up to day 15. Bulk clonotypes were assigned CD4 or CD8 identity according to which sequenced CD4 or CD8 repertoire held them at higher abundance. The public reads were reprocessed in TCRdb via fastp at Q25 and MiXCR, keeping in-frame beta chains. Rows are combined by CDR3 protein, so each entry shows the most common genes and DNA. The V and J calls follow TCRdb's processing rather than the paper's. Within this sample are more than 95,000 distinct CDR3 sequences, with more than 6.5% of them counted one time only. Of the sample, 2% to 3% falls within the top ten clones.

This specimen comes from a study of T cells after yellow fever vaccination (dated by TCRdb to the late 2010s). With respect to the entire study: The SMART-Seq v4 Ultra Low Input RNA kit was used to prepare libraries from fractions with low cell numbers. To follow T-cell clones before and after primary and booster YFV17D yellow fever vaccination, bulk TCR alpha and beta repertoires were sequenced over time. Two healthy male donors, one aged 18 to 30 and one aged 30 to 40 years, made up the cohort. Blood was collected at multiple timepoints before and after primary and secondary immunization, and bulk PBMC replicates and cell subsets were isolated. What the work shows at the level of the full study, not this receptor alone: Only two donors were included in the study, so the extent to which the findings can be generalized is limited. Computational filtering was needed because FACS-sorted repertoires could contain abundant contaminating clonotypes from the bulk population. A small fraction of clonotypes showed up in both the CD4 and CD8 compartments, probably as a result of convergent recombination. After the booster, most clones that had expanded after primary vaccination were detected again (around 97% of CD4 and roughly nine tenths of CD8), suggesting broad maintenance of memory. Compared with the primary T-cell response, the secondary T-cell response was faster but weaker, reaching its peak on day 5 rather than on day 15.

The treatment or condition label, as the study defines it: live attenuated yellow fever vaccine strain. PBMCs were isolated from peripheral blood using a standard Ficoll-Paque protocol. Dynabeads CD4 and CD8 positive selection kits were used to isolate the CD4 and CD8 T-cell fractions. TriZol was used to extract RNA from bulk PBMCs, CD4 and CD8 fractions, and dextramer-positive and dextramer-negative fractions. The material was CD4+ T cells sorted from PBMCs, obtained around 10 days after the first yellow fever vaccination. The chain couples TRBV5-6 to TRBJ2-5; TRBD2 is a possible D gene, resting on 5 matching bases. The sequence came from a man younger than 30 who received the YFV17D yellow fever vaccine. Here is the DNA: TGTGCCAGCAGCACACCTAGCTCCGGGCAAGAGACCCAGTACTTC. Its protein reads: CASSTPSSGQETQYF.